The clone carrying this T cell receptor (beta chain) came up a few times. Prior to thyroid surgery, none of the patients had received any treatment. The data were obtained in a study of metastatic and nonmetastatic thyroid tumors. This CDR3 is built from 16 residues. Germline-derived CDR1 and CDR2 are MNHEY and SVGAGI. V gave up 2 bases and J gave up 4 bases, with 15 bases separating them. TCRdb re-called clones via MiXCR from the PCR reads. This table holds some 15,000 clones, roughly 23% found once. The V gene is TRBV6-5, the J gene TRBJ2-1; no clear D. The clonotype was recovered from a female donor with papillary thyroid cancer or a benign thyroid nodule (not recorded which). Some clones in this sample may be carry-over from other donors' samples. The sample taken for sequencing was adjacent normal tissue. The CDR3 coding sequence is TGTGCCAGCAGTTACCGACCAGACCTCTCATACAATGAGCAGTTCTTC. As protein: CASSYRPDLSYNEQFF.